The clone carrying this T cell receptor beta chain occurred many times. The data derive from a study of neurological immune-mediated disorders. MiXCR was run by TCRdb on the 5' RACE reads, yielding one entry per CDR3 protein. The top ten hold approximately 4.2% of the sample, which has about 45,000 distinct CDR3 sequences, around a fifth seen once. The CDR3 runs 17 residues. The germline gives CDR1 SGHVS, CDR2 FQNEAQ. V lost 5 bases and J 1 base, leaving 20 bases between the germline ends. Described time point: technical triplicate 3. Unsorted libraries were derived from 2 million PBMCs stored at -80 C.

This clonotype was sampled from a man aged 60 to 75 with HTLV-1-associated myelopathy (HAM/TSP). Sequenced input: PBMCs. V and J are TRBV7-8 and TRBJ1-1; weak D call: TRBD1 (5 bases). CDR3 residues: CASSPPWGTRGNTEAFF. The DNA for the CDR3 is TGTGCCAGCAGCCCACCGTGGGGGACCCGCGGGAACACTGAAGCTTTCTTT.